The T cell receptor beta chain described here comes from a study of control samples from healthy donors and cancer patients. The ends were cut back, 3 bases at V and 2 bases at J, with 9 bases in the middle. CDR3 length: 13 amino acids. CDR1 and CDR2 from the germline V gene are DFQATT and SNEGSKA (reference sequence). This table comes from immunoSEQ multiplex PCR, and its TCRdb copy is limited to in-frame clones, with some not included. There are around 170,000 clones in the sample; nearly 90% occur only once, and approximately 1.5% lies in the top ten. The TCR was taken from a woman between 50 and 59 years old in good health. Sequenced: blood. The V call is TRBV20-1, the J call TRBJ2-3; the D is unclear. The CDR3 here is CSASLRVTDTQYF. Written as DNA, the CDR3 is TGCAGTGCTAGTCTTCGGGTCACAGATACGCAGTATTTT.